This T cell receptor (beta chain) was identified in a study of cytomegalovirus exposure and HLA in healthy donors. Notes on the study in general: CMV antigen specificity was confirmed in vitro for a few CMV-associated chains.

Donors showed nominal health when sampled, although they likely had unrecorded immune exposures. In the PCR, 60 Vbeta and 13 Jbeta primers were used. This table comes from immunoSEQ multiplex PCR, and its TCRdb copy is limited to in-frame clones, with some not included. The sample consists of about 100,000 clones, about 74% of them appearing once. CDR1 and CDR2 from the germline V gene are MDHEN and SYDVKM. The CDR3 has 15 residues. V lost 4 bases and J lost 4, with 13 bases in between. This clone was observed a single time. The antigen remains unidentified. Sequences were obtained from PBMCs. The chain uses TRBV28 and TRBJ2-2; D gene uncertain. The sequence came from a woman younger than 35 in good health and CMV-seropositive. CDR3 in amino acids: CASSSHALSTGELFF. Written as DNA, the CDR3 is TGTGCCAGCAGTTCCCATGCCCTTAGCACCGGGGAGCTGTTTTTT.